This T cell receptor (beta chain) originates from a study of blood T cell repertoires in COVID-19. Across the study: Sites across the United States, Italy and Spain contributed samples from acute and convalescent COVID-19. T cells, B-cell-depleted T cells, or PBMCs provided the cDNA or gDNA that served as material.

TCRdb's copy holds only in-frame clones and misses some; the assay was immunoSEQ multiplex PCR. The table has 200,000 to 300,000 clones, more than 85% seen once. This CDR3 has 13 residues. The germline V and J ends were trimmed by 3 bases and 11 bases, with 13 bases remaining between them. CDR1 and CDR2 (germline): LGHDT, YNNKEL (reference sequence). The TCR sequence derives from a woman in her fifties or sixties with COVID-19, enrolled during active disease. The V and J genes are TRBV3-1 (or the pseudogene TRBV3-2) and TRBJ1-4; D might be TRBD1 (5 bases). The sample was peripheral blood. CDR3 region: CASSHDTGTKLFF. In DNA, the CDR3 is TGTGCCAGCAGCCATGACACCGGGACTAAACTGTTTTTT.